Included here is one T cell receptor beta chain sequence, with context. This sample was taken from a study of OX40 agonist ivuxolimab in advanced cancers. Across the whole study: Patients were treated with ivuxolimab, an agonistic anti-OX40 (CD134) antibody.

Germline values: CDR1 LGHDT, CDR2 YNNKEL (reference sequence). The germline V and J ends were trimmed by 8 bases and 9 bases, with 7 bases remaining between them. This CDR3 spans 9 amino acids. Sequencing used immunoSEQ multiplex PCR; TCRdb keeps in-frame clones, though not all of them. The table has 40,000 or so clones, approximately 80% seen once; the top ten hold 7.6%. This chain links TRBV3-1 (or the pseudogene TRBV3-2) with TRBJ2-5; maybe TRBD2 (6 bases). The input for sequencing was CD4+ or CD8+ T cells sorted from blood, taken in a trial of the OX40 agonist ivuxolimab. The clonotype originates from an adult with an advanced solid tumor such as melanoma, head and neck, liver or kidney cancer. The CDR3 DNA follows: TGTGCCAGCGGAGGGGCCCAGTACTTC. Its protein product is CASGGAQYF.